These 32 T cell receptor beta chains originate from one sample sequenced in a study of vaccination and CD4 T cells after COVID-19. No cognate antigen is known for these TCRs. The sample's treatment: roughly 11-day PBMC culture with coronavirus spike peptide pools or control peptides (ViraFEST assay). Sequence data for DNA of cultured CD4+ T cells were generated by the Oncomine TCR Beta short-read assay. TCRdb fed the PCR reads into MiXCR, producing one record per CDR3 protein. The sample has more than 13,000 distinct CDR3 sequences, approximately 40% seen once. Input material: CD4+ T cells from blood, cultured in vitro. These receptors originate from a human donor who had recovered from COVID-19.

The V and J genes are TRBV28 and TRBJ1-1; 7 positions match TRBD1. The germline gives CDR1 MDHEN, CDR2 SYDVKM. The J segment lost 4 bases and the V segment lost 6 bases, leaving 11 bases of the junction unmatched. The CDR3 spans 15 residues. CDR3 bases: TGTGCCAGCAGGGAAACCTCAGGGGGGGGCACTGAAGCTTTCTTT. Its protein is CASRETSGGGTEAFF.

V gene TRBV24-1 combines with J gene TRBJ2-3; 12 bases line up with TRBD1. The CDR3 contains 17 residues. Germline assignment: CDR1 KGHDR and CDR2 SFDVKD. J gave up 3 bases and V 4 bases, and 7 bases lay outside the gene matches. CDR3 in DNA: TGTGCCACCAGTGACTCCGGGACAGGGGGCAGAACAGATACGCAGTATTTT. Translated: CATSDSGTGGRTDTQYF.

This rearrangement joins TRBV10-3 to TRBJ2-7; 10 bases map to TRBD1. CDR1 is ENHRY and CDR2 is SYGVKD in the germline V gene. This CDR3 spans 14 amino acids. Trimming at V came to 6 bases and at J to 6 bases, leaving 8 bases not matched to a gene. The CDR3 sequence is CAIRGDRGGSEQYF. DNA for the CDR3: TGTGCCATCAGGGGGGACAGGGGAGGGTCCGAGCAGTACTTC.

Only a few counts were recorded for this clonotype. This chain uses TRBV11-1 with TRBJ2-5, with D possibly matching TRBD2 (5 bases). Trimming shortened V by 0 bases and J by 2 bases, and 10 bases separated the two germline ends. The CDR3 runs 15 residues. Germline V gene lookup returns CDR1 SGHAT and CDR2 FQDESV (reference sequence). CDR3 residues: CASSLAGSDQETQYF. Written as DNA, the CDR3 is TGTGCCAGCAGCTTAGCGGGGAGCGATCAAGAGACCCAGTACTTC.

This clonotype was observed a few times. The chain joins TRBV27 to TRBJ2-3; D is undetermined. V lost 3 bases and J lost 2, with 6 bases in between. The CDR3 is 13 residues long. CDR1 and CDR2 from the germline V gene are MNHEY and SMNVEV (reference sequence). CDR3 sequence reads: CASSLQFTDTQYF. The CDR3 DNA sequence: TGTGCCAGCAGTTTGCAGTTCACAGATACGCAGTATTTT.

This clonotype was seen only a few times. The chain uses TRBV2 and TRBJ2-3, with 8 bases that match TRBD2. Germline CDR1 reads SNHLY; CDR2 reads FYNNEI. V trimming: 5 bases; J trimming: 5 bases; junction bases outside the gene matches: 6. The CDR3 runs to 14 residues. The CDR3 DNA reads as TGTGCCAGCAGTAGAGCGGGAGCAGGAGATACGCAGTATTTT. It specifies CASSRAGAGDTQYF.

J is TRBJ2-2 and V is TRBV7-2, with TRBD2 matching over 12 bases. V was clipped by 4 bases and J by 1 base; unmatched bases: 4. Germline V CDR1 and CDR2: SGHTA, FQGNSA. There are 17 residues in the CDR3. The CDR3 here is CASSYTTSGRNTGELFF. Written as DNA, the CDR3 is TGTGCCAGCAGCTATACGACTAGCGGGAGGAACACCGGGGAGCTGTTTTTT.

In this sample, this clonotype turned up a few times. The chain employs TRBV2 and TRBJ1-1; D is perhaps TRBD1 (5 bases). Trimming cost V 3 bases and J 11 bases, with 10 bases left between them. Germline CDR1 reads SNHLY; CDR2 reads FYNNEI. This CDR3 region has 11 residues. CDR3 bases: TGTGCCAGCAGTGATACAGGTCTTGCTTTCTTT. It encodes CASSDTGLAFF.

This clonotype is medium-sized (0.01 to 0.1%) within its sample. The V call is TRBV19, the J call TRBJ1-1, with 9 bases aligning to TRBD1. In germline, CDR1 is LNHDA, CDR2 SQIVND (reference sequence). CDR3 length: 14 amino acids. The V and J ends lost 4 bases and 6 bases, in that order; junction bases with no gene match: 6. In DNA, the CDR3 is TGTGCCAGTAGTAGGGGACAGGGTACTGCTGAAGCTTTCTTT. Encoded protein: CASSRGQGTAEAFF.

Remarks on this clonotype: A junction end diverges from the germline sequence, so it may reflect a read error. The chain couples TRBV12-3 or TRBV12-4 to TRBJ2-1; D possibly corresponds to TRBD2 (6 bases). This CDR3 contains 14 residues. CDR3: CASSLADYYNEQFF. In nucleotides, the CDR3 is TGTGCCAGCAGCTTAGCGGACTACTACAATGAGCAGTTCTTC.

CDR3 sequence (DNA): TGTGCCAGCAGCGTAAGCAGGGGCTACCAAGAGACCCAGTACTTC. It yields the protein CASSVSRGYQETQYF. V gene TRBV9 combines with J gene TRBJ2-5; TRBD1 is a possible D gene (6 bases). The CDR3 runs to 15 residues. The V gene lost 1 base and the J gene lost 0 bases, with 10 bases spanning the gap. Per germline, CDR1 SGDLS and CDR2 YYNGEE.

The chain carries TRBV9 and TRBJ1-1; D ambiguous. The CDR3 spans 14 residues. V shed 1 base and J shed 0 bases, with 7 bases lying between them. Germline CDR1 SGDLS, CDR2 YYNGEE. CDR3 sequence: CASSVSQMNTEAFF. DNA for the CDR3: TGTGCCAGCAGCGTAAGCCAGATGAACACTGAAGCTTTCTTT. The full variable domain, in which reference TRBV9 and TRBJ1-1 provide the parts outside the CDR3, is DSGVTQTPKHLITATGQRVTLRCSPRSGDLSVYWYQQSLDQGLQFLIQYYNGEERAKGNILERFSAQQFPDLHSELNLSSLELGDSALYFCASSVSQMNTEAFFGQGTRLTVV.

The chain is built from TRBV5-1 and TRBJ1-6; 7 bases match TRBD1. CDR3 length equals 15 residues. V trimming: 0 bases; J trimming: 7 bases; junction bases outside the gene matches: 4. Germline V lookup: CDR1 SGHRS, CDR2 YFSETQ. CDR3 nucleotide sequence: TGCGCCAGCAGCTTGGGACAGGGATCAAATTCACCCCTCCACTTT. Residues: CASSLGQGSNSPLHF.

The chain joins TRBV28 to TRBJ2-3, with D possibly being TRBD2 (6 bases). Germline CDR1 and CDR2: MDHEN and SYDVKM. Trimming shortened V by 4 bases and J by 3 bases, and 14 bases separated the two germline ends. The CDR3 runs to 15 residues. As DNA, the CDR3 is TGTGCCAGCAGTTATTCGGGAGTAGGGACAGATACGCAGTATTTT. Amino acid sequence: CASSYSGVGTDTQYF.

The CDR3 spells CASSFGTGGWSSYEQYF. CDR3 nucleotide sequence: TGTGCCAGCAGTTTCGGGACAGGGGGCTGGAGCTCCTACGAGCAGTACTTC. The chain is built from TRBV27 and TRBJ2-7; the match to TRBD1 covers 12 bases. The CDR3 loop spans 17 amino acids. The J segment lost 0 bases and the V segment lost 3 bases, leaving 6 bases of the junction unmatched. Germline V gene data show CDR1 as MNHEY and CDR2 as SMNVEV (reference sequence).

There are a few counts of this clonotype. The gene calls are TRBV7-2 and TRBJ2-4, with D possibly matching TRBD2 (6 bases). Germline V gene lookup returns CDR1 SGHTA and CDR2 FQGNSA. The CDR3 contains 14 residues. V lost 5 bases and J 6 bases, leaving 14 bases between the germline ends. In DNA, the CDR3 is TGTGCCAGCAGCGGAGACGGGGGATTAAACATTCAGTACTTC. This codes for CASSGDGGLNIQYF.

The chain joins TRBV18 to TRBJ2-7; D is unclear. Germline lookup yields CDR1 KGHSH and CDR2 LQKENI. The CDR3 has 12 residues. The V and J ends lost 3 bases and 1 base respectively, with 4 bases between them. CDR3 nucleotide sequence: TGTGCCAGCTCACCCGATTCCTACGAGCAGTACTTC. This gives the protein CASSPDSYEQYF.

This clonotype was recorded a few times. The J gene is TRBJ2-2, the V gene TRBV6-5; D unresolved. Looked up from germline, CDR1 is MNHEY and CDR2 is SVGAGI. The V end lost 2 bases, the J end lost 3 bases, and 16 bases lay between the germline ends. CDR3 size: 17 residues. CDR3 nucleotide sequence: TGTGCCAGCAGTTACAATCCTCCTAGTACTCACACCGGGGAGCTGTTTTTT. Translation: CASSYNPPSTHTGELFF.

J is TRBJ2-1 and V is TRBV20-1; 7 positions agree with TRBD2. V dropped 2 bases and J dropped 9; count of bases not matched to a gene: 7. From germline, CDR1 is DFQATT and CDR2 SNEGSKA (reference sequence). This CDR3 is built from 13 residues. CDR3 sequence: CSARSGAKIEQFF. The CDR3 DNA is TGCAGTGCTAGAAGCGGGGCAAAGATTGAGCAGTTCTTC.

This clonotype was recorded a few times. V usage is TRBV28 and J usage is TRBJ1-5, with D possibly TRBD1 on 5 matching bases. V lost 0 bases and J lost 0, with 6 bases in between. This CDR3 comprises 15 residues. Germline-derived CDR1 and CDR2 are MDHEN and SYDVKM. This chain's CDR3 is CASSLWGDSNQPQHF. CDR3 nucleotides: TGTGCCAGCAGTTTATGGGGGGATAGCAATCAGCCCCAGCATTTT.

This clonotype has only a few counts. V is TRBV5-4 and J is TRBJ1-2; a possible D gene is TRBD1 (6 bases). The CDR3 has 14 residues. Germline-derived CDR1 and CDR2 are SGHNT and YYREEE (reference sequence). Trimming removed 0 bases at V and 8 bases at J, with 14 bases between. CDR3 residues: CASSLVSGEGGYTF. CDR3 coding DNA: TGTGCCAGCAGCTTGGTCTCAGGGGAGGGCGGCTACACCTTC.

The chain has TRBV19 and TRBJ1-1, with 10 bases identical to TRBD1. The CDR3 is 13 amino acids. From germline, CDR1 is LNHDA and CDR2 SQIVND (reference sequence). J lost 5 bases, V lost 8 bases, and 5 bases had no gene match. CDR3 in DNA: TGTGCCAGTGGGGGACAGGGGAGGACTGAAGCTTTCTTT. The encoded protein is CASGGQGRTEAFF.

The rearrangement links TRBV5-4 to TRBJ2-1, with 13 bases identical to TRBD2. Germline CDR1 is SGHNT and CDR2 is YYREEE (reference sequence). The V segment lost 3 bases and the J segment 8 bases; nucleotides outside the gene matches: 2. The CDR3 contains 14 residues. In nucleotides, the CDR3 is TGTGCCAGCAGCTCAACTAGCGGGAGGGATGAGCAGTTCTTC. Translated: CASSSTSGRDEQFF. The full variable domain, rest sourced from reference TRBV5-4 and TRBJ2-1, is ETGVTQSPTHLIKTRGQQVTLRCSSQSGHNTVSWYQQALGQGPQFIFQYYREEENGRGNFPPRFSGLQFPNYSSELNVNALELDDSALYLCASSSTSGRDEQFFGPGTRLTVL.

This chain links TRBV20-1 with TRBJ2-7; 12 nucleotides agree with TRBD2. Looked up from germline, CDR1 is DFQATT and CDR2 is SNEGSKA (reference sequence). This CDR3 is built from 16 residues. The V and J ends lost 6 bases and 5 bases, in that order; junction bases with no gene match: 14. CDR3 amino acids: CSARAPSGRESNEQYF. In DNA form, the CDR3 reads TGCAGTGCCCGTGCTCCTAGCGGGAGGGAGTCCAACGAGCAGTACTTC.

This clonotype has just a few counts. The gene calls are TRBV19 and TRBJ2-5; no definite D call. Germline assignment: CDR1 LNHDA and CDR2 SQIVND (reference sequence). This CDR3 region has 15 residues. Trimming shortened V by 4 bases and J by 5 bases, and 17 bases separated the two germline ends. Written as DNA, the CDR3 is TGTGCCAGTAGTACTGTAACCGCTAGTCTCGAGACCCAGTACTTC. It is translated as CASSTVTASLETQYF.

The rearrangement links TRBV7-3 to TRBJ2-1, with 9 positions matching TRBD2. The CDR3 spans 15 residues. Trimming took 5 bases from V and 4 from J; bases not matched to a gene: 6. Germline V CDR1 and CDR2: SGHTA, FQGTGA. The CDR3 nucleotides are TGTGCCAGCAGCCCTGGTAGCGGGAGTTACAATGAGCAGTTCTTC. Translating gives CASSPGSGSYNEQFF.

This clonotype counts as medium-sized. The chain links TRBV6-1 to TRBJ1-5; no clear D. Trimming removed 5 bases at V and 0 bases at J, with 5 bases between. Germline-derived CDR1 and CDR2 are MNHNS and SASEGT. There are 13 residues in the CDR3. The CDR3 DNA sequence: TGTGCCAGCAGTAGGGATAGCAATCAGCCCCAGCATTTT. It translates to CASSRDSNQPQHF.

The V and J genes are TRBV18 and TRBJ2-1; 9 nucleotides align to TRBD2. Germline assignment: CDR1 KGHSH and CDR2 LQKENI. V was pared by 3 bases and J by 5 bases, with 5 bases of the junction left unmatched. The CDR3 extends over 15 amino acids. This CDR3 reads CASSPGLAGHNEQFF. The CDR3 DNA reads as TGTGCCAGCTCACCGGGGCTAGCGGGACACAATGAGCAGTTCTTC.

The V gene is TRBV14, the J gene TRBJ2-1; 10 bases align to TRBD2. The CDR3 contains 16 residues. CDR1 is SGHDN and CDR2 is FVKESK in the germline V gene. Trimming took 6 bases from V and 7 from J; bases not matched to a gene: 12. The CDR3 DNA is TGTGCCAGCAGTCCTAGCGGGAGCGGGTATAGGAATGAGCAGTTCTTC. Protein sequence: CASSPSGSGYRNEQFF. The complete variable domain, with remaining parts taken from reference TRBV14 and TRBJ2-1, reads EAGVTQFPSHSVIEKGQTVTLRCDPISGHDNLYWYRRVMGKEIKFLLHFVKESKQDESGMPNNRFLAERTGGTYSTLKVQPAELEDSGVYFCASSPSGSGYRNEQFFGPGTRLTVL.

The CDR3 loop reads CASSASGTDTQYF. The DNA of the CDR3 is TGTGCCAGCAGTGCTAGCGGCACAGATACGCAGTATTTT. This rearrangement joins TRBV6-4 to TRBJ2-3, with D tentatively TRBD2 (6 bases). CDR3 length: 13 residues. The V end was cut by 4 bases, the J end by 1 base, with 6 bases between. Per the germline V gene, CDR1 is MRHNA and CDR2 is SNTAGT.

This clonotype is categorized as medium-sized. The chain has TRBV28 and TRBJ2-5; 10 nucleotides match TRBD2. Germline V gives CDR1 MDHEN, CDR2 SYDVKM. J was trimmed by 2 bases and V by 3 bases; bases with no gene match: 9. This CDR3 is built from 17 residues. The CDR3 DNA reads TGTGCCAGCAGTTTGTCTAGCGGGAGAGGCCGGCAAGAGACCCAGTACTTC. Translation: CASSLSSGRGRQETQYF.

This clonotype has only a few counts. The genes are TRBV20-1 and TRBJ1-6; 9 bases match TRBD1. The CDR3 is 14 residues long. V gave up 0 bases and J gave up 9 bases; unmatched junction bases: 3. Germline values: CDR1 DFQATT, CDR2 SNEGSKA (reference sequence). The CDR3 protein is CSARDGQGTSPLHF. CDR3 nucleotide sequence: TGCAGTGCTAGAGATGGACAGGGGACTTCACCCCTCCACTTT.